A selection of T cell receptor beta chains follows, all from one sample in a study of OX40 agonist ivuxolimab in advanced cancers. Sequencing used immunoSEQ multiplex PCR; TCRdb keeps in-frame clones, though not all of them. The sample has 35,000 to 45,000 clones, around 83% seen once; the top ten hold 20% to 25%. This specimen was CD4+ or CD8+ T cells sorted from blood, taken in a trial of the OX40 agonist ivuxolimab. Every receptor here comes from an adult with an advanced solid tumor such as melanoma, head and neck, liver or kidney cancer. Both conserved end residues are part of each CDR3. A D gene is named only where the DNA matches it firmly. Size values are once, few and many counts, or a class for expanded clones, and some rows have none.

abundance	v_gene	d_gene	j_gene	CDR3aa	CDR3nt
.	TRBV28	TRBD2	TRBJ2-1	CASSLFRTSEGGEQFF	TGTGCCAGCAGTTTATTTCGGACTAGCGAGGGCGGTGAGCAGTTCTTC
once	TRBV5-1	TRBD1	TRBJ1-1	CASSPGPGQGRWNTEAFF	TGCGCCAGCAGCCCGGGCCCCGGACAGGGGCGATGGAACACTGAAGCTTTCTTT
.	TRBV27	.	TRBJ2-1	CASRIRLELTPNEQFF	TGTGCCAGCAGGATCCGACTGGAACTGACACCCAATGAGCAGTTCTTC
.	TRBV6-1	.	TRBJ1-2	CATWEGPNYGYTF	TGTGCCACCTGGGAGGGGCCCAACTATGGCTACACCTTC
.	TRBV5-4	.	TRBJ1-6	CASSLAGQLNPNNSPLHF	TGTGCCAGCAGCTTAGCGGGACAACTGAATCCCAATAATTCACCCCTCCACTTT
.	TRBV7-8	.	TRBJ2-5	CASTRNQGPSETQYF	TGTGCCAGCACACGAAACCAGGGTCCTTCGGAGACCCAGTACTTC
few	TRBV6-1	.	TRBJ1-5	CASSDPVRLGASNQPQHF	TGTGCCAGCAGTGATCCGGTACGTCTCGGGGCCAGCAATCAGCCCCAGCATTTT
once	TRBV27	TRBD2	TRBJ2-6	CASSPGGLGANVLTF	TGTGCCAGCAGTCCGGGGGGGCTTGGGGCCAACGTCCTGACTTTC
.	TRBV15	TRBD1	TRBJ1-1	CATSRGTGPNTEAFF	TGTGCCACCAGCAGAGGGACAGGACCCAACACTGAAGCTTTCTTT
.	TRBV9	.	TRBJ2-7	CASSASAHSYEQYF	TGTGCCAGCAGCGCCTCGGCCCACAGCTACGAGCAGTACTTC
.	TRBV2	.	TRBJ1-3	CASSPDRNSGNTIYF	TGTGCCAGCAGTCCCGACAGGAACTCTGGAAACACCATATATTTT
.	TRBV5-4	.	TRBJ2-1	CASSPLAGSGVPYNEQFF	TGTGCCAGCAGCCCCTTAGCCGGCTCGGGAGTGCCGTACAATGAGCAGTTCTTC
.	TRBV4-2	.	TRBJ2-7	CASSQRVGYEQYF	TGTGCCAGCAGCCAAAGGGTGGGCTACGAGCAGTACTTC
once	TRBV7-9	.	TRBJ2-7	CASSWQGGPSYEQYF	TGTGCCAGCAGCTGGCAGGGGGGACCTTCTTACGAGCAGTACTTC
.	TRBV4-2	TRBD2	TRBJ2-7	CASSQGLAGGLTHEQYF	TGTGCCAGCAGCCAAGGACTAGCGGGAGGGTTAACCCACGAGCAGTACTTC
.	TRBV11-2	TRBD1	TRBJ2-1	CASSSGTGGYNEQFF	TGTGCCAGCAGCTCCGGGACAGGGGGTTACAATGAGCAGTTCTTC
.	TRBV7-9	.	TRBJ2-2	CASSNPGELFF	TGTGCCAGCAGCAACCCCGGGGAGCTGTTTTTT
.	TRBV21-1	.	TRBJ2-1	CASTDLVLWEAGEQFF	TGTGCCAGCACCGACCTCGTGCTCTGGGAGGCCGGTGAGCAGTTCTTC
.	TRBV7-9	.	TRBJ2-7	CASTTPRRTYEQYF	TGTGCCAGCACCACCCCAAGGCGGACATACGAGCAGTACTTC
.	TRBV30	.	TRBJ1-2	CAWSSDSYGYTF	TGTGCCTGGAGTTCAGACAGCTATGGCTACACCTTC
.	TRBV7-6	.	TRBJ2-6	CASSDSDSRTGANVLTF	TGTGCCAGCAGCGACTCGGACAGTCGTACTGGGGCCAACGTCCTGACTTTC
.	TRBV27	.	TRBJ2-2	CASSLAGVATGELFF	TGTGCCAGCAGTTTAGCCGGGGTCGCCACCGGGGAGCTGTTTTTT
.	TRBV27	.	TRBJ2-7	CASSSGRTYEQYF	TGTGCCAGCAGCTCAGGACGGACCTACGAGCAGTACTTC
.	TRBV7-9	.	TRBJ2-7	CASSLASWSSYEQYF	TGTGCCAGCAGCTTAGCTAGCTGGAGCTCCTACGAGCAGTACTTC
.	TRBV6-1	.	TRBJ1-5	CASKTVYLNQPQHF	TGTGCCAGCAAAACCGTGTACTTGAATCAGCCCCAGCATTTT
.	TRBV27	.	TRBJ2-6	CASSLGPPRGLGANVLTF	TGTGCCAGCAGTTTAGGCCCCCCTAGGGGTTTGGGGGCCAACGTCCTGACTTTC
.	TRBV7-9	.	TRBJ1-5	CASSLAGGAQPQHF	TGTGCCAGCAGCTTAGCTGGGGGGGCTCAGCCCCAGCATTTT
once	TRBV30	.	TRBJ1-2	CAWSEYTRGGDYGYTF	TGTGCCTGGAGTGAATACACGAGGGGGGGCGACTATGGCTACACCTTC
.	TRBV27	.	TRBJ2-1	CASRHPQGWQFF	TGTGCCAGCAGACACCCACAGGGTTGGCAGTTCTTC
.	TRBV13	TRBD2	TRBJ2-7	CASSLKGTSVTYEQYF	TGTGCCAGCAGCTTAAAGGGGACTAGTGTTACCTACGAGCAGTACTTC
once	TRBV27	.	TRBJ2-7	CASSPLTLGYEQYF	TGTGCCAGCAGCCCACTGACGCTAGGCTACGAGCAGTACTTC
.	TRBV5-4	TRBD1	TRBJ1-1	CASLTGTGGHTEAFF	TGTGCCAGCCTAACCGGGACAGGGGGACACACTGAAGCTTTCTTT
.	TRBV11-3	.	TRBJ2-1	CASSFGLNNEQFF	TGTGCCAGCAGCTTCGGACTAAACAATGAGCAGTTCTTC
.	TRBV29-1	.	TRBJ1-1	CSVEVNRMAFF	TGCAGCGTTGAGGTAAACAGGATGGCTTTCTTT
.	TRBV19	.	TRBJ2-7	CASSIAGHLFSYEQYF	TGTGCCAGTAGTATAGCGGGACACCTATTCTCCTACGAGCAGTACTTC
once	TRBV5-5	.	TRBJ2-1	CASSWETGNFYNEQFF	TGTGCCAGCAGCTGGGAGACAGGAAACTTCTACAATGAGCAGTTCTTC
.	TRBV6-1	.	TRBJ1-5	CASSEGGGNQPQHF	TGTGCCAGCAGTGAGGGAGGGGGGAATCAGCCCCAGCATTTT
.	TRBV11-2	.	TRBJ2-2	CASSPRTGELFF	TGTGCCAGCAGCCCTCGCACCGGGGAGCTGTTTTTT
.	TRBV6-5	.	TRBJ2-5	CASSYSRAVQETQYF	TGTGCCAGCAGTTACTCTAGGGCGGTCCAAGAGACCCAGTACTTC
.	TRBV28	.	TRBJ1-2	CASRITRVGYGYTF	TGTGCCAGCAGAATCACCAGGGTAGGCTATGGCTACACCTTC
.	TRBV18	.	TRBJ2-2	CASSPDGQMNTGELFF	TGTGCCAGCTCACCAGACGGACAAATGAACACCGGGGAGCTGTTTTTT
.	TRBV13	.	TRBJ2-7	CASSPWAESSYEQYF	TGTGCCAGCAGCCCCTGGGCAGAAAGCTCCTACGAGCAGTACTTC
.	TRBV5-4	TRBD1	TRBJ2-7	CASSLEVGQGGEQYF	TGTGCCAGCAGCTTGGAGGTGGGACAGGGGGGAGAGCAGTACTTC
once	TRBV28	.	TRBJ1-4	CASRGTNEKLFF	TGTGCCAGCAGAGGGACTAATGAAAAACTGTTTTTT
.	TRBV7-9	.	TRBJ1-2	CASAGADGPHYGYTF	TGTGCCAGCGCCGGGGCAGACGGGCCGCACTATGGCTACACCTTC
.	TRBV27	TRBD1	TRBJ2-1	CASSLSRDRGYNEQFF	TGTGCCAGCAGTTTATCCCGGGACAGGGGCTACAATGAGCAGTTCTTC
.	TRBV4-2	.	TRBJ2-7	CASSLGSSYEQYF	TGTGCCAGCAGCTTAGGGTCATCCTACGAGCAGTACTTC
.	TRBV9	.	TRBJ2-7	CASSATVTDYEQYF	TGTGCCAGCAGCGCGACAGTTACTGATTACGAGCAGTACTTC
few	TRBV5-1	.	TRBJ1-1	CASSLGTMGETEAFF	TGCGCCAGCAGCTTAGGGACAATGGGTGAAACTGAAGCTTTCTTT